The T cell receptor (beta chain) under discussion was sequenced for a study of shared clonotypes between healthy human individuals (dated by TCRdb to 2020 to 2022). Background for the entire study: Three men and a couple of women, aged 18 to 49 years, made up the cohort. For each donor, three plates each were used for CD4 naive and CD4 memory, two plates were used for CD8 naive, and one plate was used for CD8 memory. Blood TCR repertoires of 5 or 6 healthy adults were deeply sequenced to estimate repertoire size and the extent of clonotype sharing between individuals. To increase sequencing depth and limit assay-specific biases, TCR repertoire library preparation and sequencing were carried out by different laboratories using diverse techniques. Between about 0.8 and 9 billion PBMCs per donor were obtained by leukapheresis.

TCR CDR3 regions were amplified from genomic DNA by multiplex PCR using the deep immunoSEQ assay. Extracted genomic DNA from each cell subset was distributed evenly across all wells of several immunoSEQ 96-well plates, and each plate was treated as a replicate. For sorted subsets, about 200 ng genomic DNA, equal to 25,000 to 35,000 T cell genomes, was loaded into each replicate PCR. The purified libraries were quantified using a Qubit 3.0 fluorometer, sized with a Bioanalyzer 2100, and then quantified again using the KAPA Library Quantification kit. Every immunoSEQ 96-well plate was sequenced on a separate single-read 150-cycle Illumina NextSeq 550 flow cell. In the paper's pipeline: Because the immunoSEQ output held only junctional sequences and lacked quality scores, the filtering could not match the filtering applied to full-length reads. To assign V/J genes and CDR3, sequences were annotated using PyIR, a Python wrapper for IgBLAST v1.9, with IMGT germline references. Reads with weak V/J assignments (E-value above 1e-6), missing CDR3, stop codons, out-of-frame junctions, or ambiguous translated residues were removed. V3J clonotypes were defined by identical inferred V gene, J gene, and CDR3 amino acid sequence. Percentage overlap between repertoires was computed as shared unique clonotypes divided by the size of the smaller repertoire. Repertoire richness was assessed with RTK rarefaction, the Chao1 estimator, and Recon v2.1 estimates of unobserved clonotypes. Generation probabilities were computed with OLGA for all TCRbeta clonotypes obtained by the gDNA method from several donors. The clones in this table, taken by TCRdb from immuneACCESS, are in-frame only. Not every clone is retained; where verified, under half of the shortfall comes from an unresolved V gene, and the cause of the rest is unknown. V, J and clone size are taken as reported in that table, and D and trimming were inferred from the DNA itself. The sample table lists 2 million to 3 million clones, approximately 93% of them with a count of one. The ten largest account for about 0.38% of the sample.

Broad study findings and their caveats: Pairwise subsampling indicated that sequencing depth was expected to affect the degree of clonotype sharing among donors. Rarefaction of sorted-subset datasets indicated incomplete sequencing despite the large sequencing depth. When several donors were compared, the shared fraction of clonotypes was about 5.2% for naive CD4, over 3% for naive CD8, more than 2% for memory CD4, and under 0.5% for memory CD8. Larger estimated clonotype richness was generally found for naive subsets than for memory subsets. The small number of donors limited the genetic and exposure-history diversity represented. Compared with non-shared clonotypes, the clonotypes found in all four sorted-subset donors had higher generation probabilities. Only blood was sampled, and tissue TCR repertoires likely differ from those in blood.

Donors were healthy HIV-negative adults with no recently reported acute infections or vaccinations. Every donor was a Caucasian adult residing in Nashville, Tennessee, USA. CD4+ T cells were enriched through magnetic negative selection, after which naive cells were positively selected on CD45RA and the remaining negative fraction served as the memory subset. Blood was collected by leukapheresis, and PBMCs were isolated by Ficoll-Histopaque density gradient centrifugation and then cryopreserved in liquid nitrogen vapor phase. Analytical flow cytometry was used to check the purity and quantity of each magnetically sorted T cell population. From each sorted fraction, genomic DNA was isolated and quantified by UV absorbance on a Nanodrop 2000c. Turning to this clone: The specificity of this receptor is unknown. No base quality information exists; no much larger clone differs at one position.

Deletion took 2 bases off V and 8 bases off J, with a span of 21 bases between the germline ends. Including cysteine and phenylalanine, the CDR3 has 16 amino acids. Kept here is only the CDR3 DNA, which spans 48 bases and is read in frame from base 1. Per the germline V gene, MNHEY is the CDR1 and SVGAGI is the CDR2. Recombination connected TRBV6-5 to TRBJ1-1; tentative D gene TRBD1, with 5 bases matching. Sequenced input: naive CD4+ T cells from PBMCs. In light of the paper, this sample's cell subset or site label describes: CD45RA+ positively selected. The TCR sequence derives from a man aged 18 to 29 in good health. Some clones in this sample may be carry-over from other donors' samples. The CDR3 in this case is CASSYGKGEDSREAFF. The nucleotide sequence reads TGTGCCAGCAGTTACGGGAAAGGGGAAGACTCTCGGGAAGCTTTCTTT.